This T cell receptor (beta chain) was sequenced during a study of long-term antiretroviral therapy in people with HIV (dated by TCRdb to 2021 to 2024). About the full investigation: The earliest samples were collected roughly a decade before the 2015 WHO recommendation for immediate ART, at a time when ART was usually postponed until CD4 counts fell. About a third of the roughly 30 participants with HIV were female. Whether ART initiation and durable HIV suppression were associated with changes in peripheral blood TRB repertoire composition and diversity was tested in a retrospective serial study. A total of roughly 200 cryopreserved PBMC samples came from a few dozen adults with confirmed HIV infection and were collected serially over a mean of about 6 years (range 1-12). Test extractions of a monoclonal T-cell line alongside under 35 polyclonal samples showed no cross-contamination during QIAcube processing. Beyond this particular receptor, the publication reports: The samples were dated from about 2004 to 2017, and the ART regimens that were used may be less effective than current ART regimens. Inferences about post-ART repertoire changes are limited because no data were available on ART adherence, viral resistance or therapy changes. Since PBMC availability was limited, sequencing covered only the TCR beta chain, with no alpha chain pairing. Starting ART was linked to a significant rise in TRB diversity, yet even with long-term ART the diversity remained significantly lower than in transplant donor controls. HIV repertoires had narrower CDR3 length ranges than controls, and the network structure suggested an antigen-experienced repertoire that shifted only slightly toward naive after ART. At every time point, the repertoire was dominated by expanded TRB clones first identified before ART initiation, although this dominance fluctuated and, in many PLHIV, declined after ART. Because cell numbers in pre-ART samples were limited, unsorted PBMC were profiled instead of sorted CD4+ and CD8+ T cells.

The CDR3 goes from the cysteine to the phenylalanine over 16 residues. The read is trimmed to its CDR3 DNA, 48 bases read in frame from base 1. V is trimmed back by 4 bases and J by 3 bases, and the junction contains 10 bases that no gene match accounts for. Taken from the germline V gene, the CDR1 and CDR2 loops are SQVTM and ANQGSEA. To be included, a participant needed at least one PBMC sample from before ART initiation plus at least two post-ART samples. Every participant with HIV received treatment in the United States of America. Before DNA extraction, cryopreserved samples of roughly 0.9-11 million PBMC were thawed and washed. At the time of the earliest PBMC sample, participants with HIV were aged between roughly 20 and 60 years. PBMC samples from each participant spanned 1-4 timepoints before ART initiation and 2-8 timepoints after ART initiation, with a median of 7 samples. Serial HIV viral load, CD4+ T-cell count, ART history and demographic data were obtained for every participant. Using a Qiagen kit on a QIAcube, genomic DNA was extracted from unsorted PBMC, with samples processed in batches of 12.

This clone came up once. Its antigen remains unidentified. No qualities accompany the bases; no much larger clone lies one base away. The immunoSEQ hsTCRB v3.0 assay was used at survey level resolution to sequence the TRB variable region. TRB sequencing targeted a depth of about 40,000-50,000 T-cell genomes per sample. An Illumina MiSeq with a v3 150-cycle kit was used to sequence the pooled TRB libraries. Regarding the original processing steps: Analysis of repertoires was carried out in R inside a reproducible Nextflow workflow spanning QC, data transformation and analysis. LymphoSeq2, an R package for AIRR-Seq data exploration, was used to implement custom analyses. A few samples that produced fewer than 5000 total TRB sequences were removed, so approximately 190 HIV repertoires were analyzed. Among the approximately 180 HIV repertoires that were kept, under 60 were collected before ART initiation and around 130 were collected after ART initiation. Repertoires were downsampled to 5000 TRB nucleotide sequences, and summary statistics were averaged over 100 downsampling iterations. TRB sequences were retained for analysis only if CDR3 regions of at least seven amino acids were present. Diversity was measured with a Shannon entropy-derived clonality score and the Gini coefficient. In the repertoire networks, any two of the top 5000 CDR3 amino acid sequences were linked whenever the two sequences differed by an edit distance of one. Antigen specificity groups and MHC restriction were predicted for TRB CDR3 amino acid sequences with GLIPH2. Known CMV, EBV, HIV or tissue antigen associations were flagged by matching CDR3 amino acid sequences against VDJdb and McPAS-TCR. Pre-ART, post-ART and control groups were compared with Wilcoxon signed-rank tests and Holm-Bonferroni correction. TCRdb provides this immuneACCESS table in a form limited to in-frame rearrangements. Some clones are lacking; in checked studies, under half of them reflect an unresolved V gene, and why the rest are absent is not known. V and J calls and clone size follow that table, whereas D and trimming were derived from the DNA. The sample table records around 35,000 clones; roughly 97% of these occur just once. The top ten constitute roughly 2.9% of the sample.

This specimen was unsorted PBMCs, taken 6.9 years after starting antiretroviral therapy. The clonotype was recovered from a man aged 25-45 years with HIV. The chain is assembled from TRBV29-1 and TRBJ2-2; TRBD2 lines up with 8 middle nucleotides. This receptor carries the CDR3 CSVGAETTSDTGELFF. The bases are TGCAGCGTTGGGGCCGAAACGACTAGCGACACCGGGGAGCTGTTTTTT.